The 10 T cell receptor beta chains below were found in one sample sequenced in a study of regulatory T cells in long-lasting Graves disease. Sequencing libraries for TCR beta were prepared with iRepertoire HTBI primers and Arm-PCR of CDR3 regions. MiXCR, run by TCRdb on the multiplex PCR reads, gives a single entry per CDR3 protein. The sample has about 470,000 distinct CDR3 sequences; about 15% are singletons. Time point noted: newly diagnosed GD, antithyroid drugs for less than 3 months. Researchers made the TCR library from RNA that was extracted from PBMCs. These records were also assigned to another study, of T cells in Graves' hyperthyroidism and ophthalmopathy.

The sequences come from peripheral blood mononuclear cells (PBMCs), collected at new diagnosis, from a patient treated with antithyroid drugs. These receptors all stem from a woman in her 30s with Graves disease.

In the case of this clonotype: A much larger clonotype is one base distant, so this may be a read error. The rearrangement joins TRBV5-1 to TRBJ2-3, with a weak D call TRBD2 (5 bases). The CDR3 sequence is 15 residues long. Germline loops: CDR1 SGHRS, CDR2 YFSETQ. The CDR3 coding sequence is TGCGCCGGCAGCCTATCGGGGTTTGGCACAGATACGCAGTATTTT. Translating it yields CAGSLSGFGTDTQYF.

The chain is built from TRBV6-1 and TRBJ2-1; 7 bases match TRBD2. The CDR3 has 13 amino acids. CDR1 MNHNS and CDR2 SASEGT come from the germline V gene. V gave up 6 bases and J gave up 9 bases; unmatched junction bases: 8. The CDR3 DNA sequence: TGTGCCAGCAGCTGGGAGGGATGGAGTGAGCAGTTCTTC. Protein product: CASSWEGWSEQFF.

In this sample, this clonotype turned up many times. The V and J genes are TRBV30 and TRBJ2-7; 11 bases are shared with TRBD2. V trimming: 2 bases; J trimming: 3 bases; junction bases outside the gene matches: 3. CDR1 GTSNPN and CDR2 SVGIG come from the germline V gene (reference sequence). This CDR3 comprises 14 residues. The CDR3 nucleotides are TGTGCCTGGAGTCTAGCGGGAGGATACTACGAGCAGTACTTC. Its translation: CAWSLAGGYYEQYF.

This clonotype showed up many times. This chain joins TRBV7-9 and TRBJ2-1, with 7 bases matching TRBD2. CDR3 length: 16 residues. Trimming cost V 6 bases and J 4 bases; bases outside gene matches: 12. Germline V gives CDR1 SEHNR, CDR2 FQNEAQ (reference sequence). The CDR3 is CASSPTSGEGYNEQFF. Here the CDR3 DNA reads TGTGCCAGCAGTCCGACGAGCGGGGAGGGGTACAATGAGCAGTTCTTC.

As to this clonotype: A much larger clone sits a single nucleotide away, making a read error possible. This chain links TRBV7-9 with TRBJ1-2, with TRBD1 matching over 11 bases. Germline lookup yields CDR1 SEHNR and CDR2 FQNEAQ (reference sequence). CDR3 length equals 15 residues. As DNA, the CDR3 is TGTGTCAGCAGCTTTCCCGGACAGGGGGCACATGGCTACACCTTC. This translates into CVSSFPGQGAHGYTF.

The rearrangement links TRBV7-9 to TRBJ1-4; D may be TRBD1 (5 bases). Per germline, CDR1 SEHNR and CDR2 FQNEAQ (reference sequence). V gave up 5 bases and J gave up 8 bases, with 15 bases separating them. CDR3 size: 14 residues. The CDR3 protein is CASSPPGVEEKLFF. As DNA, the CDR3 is TGTGCCAGCAGCCCACCGGGGGTCGAGGAAAAACTGTTTTTT.

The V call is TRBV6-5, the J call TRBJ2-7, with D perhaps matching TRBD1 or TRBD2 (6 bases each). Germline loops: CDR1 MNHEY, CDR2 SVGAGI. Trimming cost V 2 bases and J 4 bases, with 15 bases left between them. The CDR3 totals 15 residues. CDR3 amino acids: CASSYPEGGGYEQYF. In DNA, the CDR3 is TGTGCCAGCAGTTACCCGGAGGGGGGTGGGTACGAGCAGTACTTC.

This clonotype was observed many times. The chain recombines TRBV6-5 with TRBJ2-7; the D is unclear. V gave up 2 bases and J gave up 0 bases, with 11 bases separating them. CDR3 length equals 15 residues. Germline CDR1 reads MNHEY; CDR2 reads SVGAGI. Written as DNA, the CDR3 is TGTGCCAGCAGTTACCCGAACCTTATCTCCTACGAGCAGTACTTC. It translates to CASSYPNLISYEQYF.

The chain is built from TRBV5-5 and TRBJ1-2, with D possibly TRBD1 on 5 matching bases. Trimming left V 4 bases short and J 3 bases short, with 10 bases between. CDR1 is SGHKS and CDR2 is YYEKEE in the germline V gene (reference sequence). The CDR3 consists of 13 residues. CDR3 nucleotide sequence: TGTGCCAGCAGCCGCAAAGGGGACTATGGCTACACCTTC. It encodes CASSRKGDYGYTF.

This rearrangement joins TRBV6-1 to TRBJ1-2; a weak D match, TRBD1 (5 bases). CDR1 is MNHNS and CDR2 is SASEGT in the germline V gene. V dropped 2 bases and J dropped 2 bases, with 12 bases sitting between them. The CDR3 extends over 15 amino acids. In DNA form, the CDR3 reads TGTGCCAGCAGTGAAAGAAGGGGCCGAAACTATGGCTACACCTTC. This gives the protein CASSERRGRNYGYTF.